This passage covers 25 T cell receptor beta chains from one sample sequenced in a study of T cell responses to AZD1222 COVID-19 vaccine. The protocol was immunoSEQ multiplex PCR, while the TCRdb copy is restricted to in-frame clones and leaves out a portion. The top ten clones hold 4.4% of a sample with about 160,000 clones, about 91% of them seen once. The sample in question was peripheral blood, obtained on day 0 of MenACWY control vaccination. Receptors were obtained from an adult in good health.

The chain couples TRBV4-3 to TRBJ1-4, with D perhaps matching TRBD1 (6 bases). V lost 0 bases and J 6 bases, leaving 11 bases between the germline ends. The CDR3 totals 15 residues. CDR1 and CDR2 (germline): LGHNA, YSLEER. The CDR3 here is CASSQDIGGDEKLFF. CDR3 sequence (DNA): TGCGCCAGCAGCCAAGATATAGGGGGAGATGAAAAACTGTTTTTT.

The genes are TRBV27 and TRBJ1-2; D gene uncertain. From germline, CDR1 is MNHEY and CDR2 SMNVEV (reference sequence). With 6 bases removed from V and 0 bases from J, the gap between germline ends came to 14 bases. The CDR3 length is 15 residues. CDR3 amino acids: CASSPSGSSNYGYTF. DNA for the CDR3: TGTGCCAGCAGCCCCAGTGGCAGTTCTAACTATGGCTACACCTTC.

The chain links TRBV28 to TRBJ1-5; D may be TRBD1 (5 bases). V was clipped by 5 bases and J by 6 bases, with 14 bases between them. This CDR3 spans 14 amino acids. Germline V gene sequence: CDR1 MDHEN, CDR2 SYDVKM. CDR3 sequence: CASSKNGGTQPQHF. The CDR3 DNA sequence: TGTGCCAGCAGTAAGAACGGGGGTACTCAGCCCCAGCATTTT.

CDR3 bases: TGCGCCAGCAGCCAAGATTCGGAGCTCCGCTACGAGCAGTACTTC. This codes for CASSQDSELRYEQYF. The chain uses TRBV4-1 and TRBJ2-7; D not resolved. This CDR3 is built from 15 residues. Trimming removed 0 bases from V and 3 bases from J, with 12 bases in between. CDR1 MGHRA and CDR2 YSYEKL come from the germline V gene.

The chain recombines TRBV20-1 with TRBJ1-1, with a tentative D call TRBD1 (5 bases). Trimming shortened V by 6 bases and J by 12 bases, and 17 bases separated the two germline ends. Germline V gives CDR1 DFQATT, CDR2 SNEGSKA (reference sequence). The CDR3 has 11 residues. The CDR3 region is CSARVREGTFF. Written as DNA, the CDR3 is TGCAGTGCGAGGGTCAGGGAGGGAACTTTCTTT.

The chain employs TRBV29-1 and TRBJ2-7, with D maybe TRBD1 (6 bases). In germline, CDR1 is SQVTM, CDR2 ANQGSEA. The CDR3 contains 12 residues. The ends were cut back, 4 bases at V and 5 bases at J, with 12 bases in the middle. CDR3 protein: CSVAGRGNEQYF. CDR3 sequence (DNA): TGCAGCGTTGCGGGCAGGGGTAACGAGCAGTACTTC.

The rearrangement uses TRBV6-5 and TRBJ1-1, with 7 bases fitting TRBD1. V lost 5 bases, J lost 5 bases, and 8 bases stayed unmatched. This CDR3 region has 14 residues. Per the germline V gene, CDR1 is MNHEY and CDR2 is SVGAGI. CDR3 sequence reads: CASSTRPRGTEAFF. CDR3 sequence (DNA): TGTGCCAGCAGTACCCGTCCCAGGGGGACTGAAGCTTTCTTT.

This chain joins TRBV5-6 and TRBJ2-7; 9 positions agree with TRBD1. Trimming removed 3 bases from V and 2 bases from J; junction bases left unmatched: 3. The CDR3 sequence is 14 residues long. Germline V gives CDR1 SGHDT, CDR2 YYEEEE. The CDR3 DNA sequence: TGTGCCAGCAGCTCCGGGACAGGGACCTACGAGCAGTACTTC. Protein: CASSSGTGTYEQYF.

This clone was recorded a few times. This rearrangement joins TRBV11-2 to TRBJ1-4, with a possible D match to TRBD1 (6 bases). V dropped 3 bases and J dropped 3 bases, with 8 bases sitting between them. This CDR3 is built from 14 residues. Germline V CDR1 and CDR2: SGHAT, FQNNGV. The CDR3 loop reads CASSLGAANEKLFF. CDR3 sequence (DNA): TGTGCCAGCAGCTTGGGGGCAGCTAATGAAAAACTGTTTTTT. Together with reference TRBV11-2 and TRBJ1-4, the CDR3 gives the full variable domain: EAGVAQSPRYKIIEKRQSVAFWCNPISGHATLYWYQQILGQGPKLLIQFQNNGVVDDSQLPKDRFSAERLKGVDSTLKIQPAKLEDSAVYLCASSLGAANEKLFFGSGTQLSVL.

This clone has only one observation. CDR3 sequence (DNA): TGCGCCAGCAGCTTGAGAGGTACCCCGACGAACACTGAAGCTTTCTTT. Protein sequence: CASSLRGTPTNTEAFF. The genes are TRBV5-1 and TRBJ1-1; D remains unclear. The CDR3 is 16 residues long. Deletions cut 1 base from V and 1 base from J, with 14 bases between. Germline CDR1 reads SGHRS; CDR2 reads YFSETQ.

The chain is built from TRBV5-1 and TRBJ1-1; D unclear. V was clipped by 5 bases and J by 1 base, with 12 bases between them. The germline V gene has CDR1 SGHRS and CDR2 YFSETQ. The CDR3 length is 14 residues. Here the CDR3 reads CASRPFSKNTEAFF. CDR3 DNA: TGCGCCAGCAGACCCTTTTCGAAGAACACTGAAGCTTTCTTT.

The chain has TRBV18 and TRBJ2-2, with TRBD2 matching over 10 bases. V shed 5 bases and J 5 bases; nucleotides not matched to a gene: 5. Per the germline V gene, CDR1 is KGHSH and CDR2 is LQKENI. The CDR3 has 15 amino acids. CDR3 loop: CASSSLAGETGELFF. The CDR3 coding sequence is TGTGCCAGCTCATCCCTAGCGGGAGAAACCGGGGAGCTGTTTTTT.

The CDR3 reads CASSLSRASPHEQYF. CDR3 nucleotide sequence: TGTGCCAGCAGCCTTTCTCGGGCATCACCCCACGAGCAGTACTTC. The chain couples TRBV11-2 to TRBJ2-7; D is unresolved. In germline, CDR1 is SGHAT, CDR2 FQNNGV. The length of the CDR3 is 15 residues. Trimming left V 5 bases short and J 5 bases short, with 19 bases between. The full variable domain, in which reference TRBV11-2 and TRBJ2-7 provide the parts outside the CDR3, is EAGVAQSPRYKIIEKRQSVAFWCNPISGHATLYWYQQILGQGPKLLIQFQNNGVVDDSQLPKDRFSAERLKGVDSTLKIQPAKLEDSAVYLCASSLSRASPHEQYFGPGTRLTVT.

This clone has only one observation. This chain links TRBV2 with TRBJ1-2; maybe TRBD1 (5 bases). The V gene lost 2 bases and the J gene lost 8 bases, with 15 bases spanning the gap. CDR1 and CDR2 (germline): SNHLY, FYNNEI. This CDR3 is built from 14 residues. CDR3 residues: CASSELWGLGGYTF. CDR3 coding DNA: TGTGCCAGCAGTGAACTATGGGGGTTAGGGGGCTACACCTTC.

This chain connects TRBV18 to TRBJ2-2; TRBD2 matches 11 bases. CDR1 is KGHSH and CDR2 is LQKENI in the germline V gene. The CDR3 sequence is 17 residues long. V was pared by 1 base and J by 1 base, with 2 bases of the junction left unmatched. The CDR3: CASSPRGLAGNTGELFF. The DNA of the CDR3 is TGTGCCAGCTCACCACGAGGACTAGCGGGGAACACCGGGGAGCTGTTTTTT.

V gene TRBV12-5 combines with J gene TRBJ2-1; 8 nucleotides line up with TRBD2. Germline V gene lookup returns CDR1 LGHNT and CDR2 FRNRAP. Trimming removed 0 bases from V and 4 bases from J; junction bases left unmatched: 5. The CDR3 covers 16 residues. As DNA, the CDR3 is TGTGCTAGTGGTTTGGTCCACAGCGGGGGATACAATGAGCAGTTCTTC. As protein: CASGLVHSGGYNEQFF.

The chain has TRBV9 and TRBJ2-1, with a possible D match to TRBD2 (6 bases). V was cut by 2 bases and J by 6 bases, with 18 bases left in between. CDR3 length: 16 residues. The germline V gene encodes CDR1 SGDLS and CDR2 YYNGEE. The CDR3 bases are TGTGCCAGCAGCGTTTTAGCGGCCCAATCGTCCAATGAGCAGTTCTTC. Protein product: CASSVLAAQSSNEQFF.

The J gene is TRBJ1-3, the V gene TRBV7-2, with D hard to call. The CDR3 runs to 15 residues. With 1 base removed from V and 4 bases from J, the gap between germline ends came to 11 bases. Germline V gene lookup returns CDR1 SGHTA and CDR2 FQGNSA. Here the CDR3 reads CASSLESQSGNTIYF. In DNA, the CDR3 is TGTGCCAGCAGCTTAGAAAGTCAGTCCGGAAACACCATATATTTT.

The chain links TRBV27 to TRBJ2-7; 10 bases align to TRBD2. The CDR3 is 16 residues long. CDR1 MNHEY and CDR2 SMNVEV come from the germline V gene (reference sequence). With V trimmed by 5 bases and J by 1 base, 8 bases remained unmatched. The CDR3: CASSLGWTSGSYEQYF. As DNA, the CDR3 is TGTGCCAGCAGTCTTGGGTGGACTAGCGGTTCCTACGAGCAGTACTTC.

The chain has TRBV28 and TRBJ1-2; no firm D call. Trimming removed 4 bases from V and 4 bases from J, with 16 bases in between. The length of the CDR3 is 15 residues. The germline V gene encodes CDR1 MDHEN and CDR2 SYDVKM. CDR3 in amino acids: CASSSPGMHPYGYTF. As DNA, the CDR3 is TGTGCCAGCAGTTCACCAGGAATGCATCCCTATGGCTACACCTTC.

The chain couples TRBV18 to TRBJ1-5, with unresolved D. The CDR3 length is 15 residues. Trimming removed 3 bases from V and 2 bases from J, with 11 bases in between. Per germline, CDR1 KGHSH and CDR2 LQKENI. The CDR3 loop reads CASSPGIARNQPQHF. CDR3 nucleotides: TGTGCCAGCTCACCGGGGATAGCGCGCAATCAGCCCCAGCATTTT.

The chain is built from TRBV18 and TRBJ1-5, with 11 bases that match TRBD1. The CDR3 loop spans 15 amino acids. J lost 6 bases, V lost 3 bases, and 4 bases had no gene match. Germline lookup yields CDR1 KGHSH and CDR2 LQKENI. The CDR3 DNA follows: TGTGCCAGCTCACCCCCCGGGACAGGGGGTCAGCCCCAGCATTTT. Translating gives CASSPPGTGGQPQHF.

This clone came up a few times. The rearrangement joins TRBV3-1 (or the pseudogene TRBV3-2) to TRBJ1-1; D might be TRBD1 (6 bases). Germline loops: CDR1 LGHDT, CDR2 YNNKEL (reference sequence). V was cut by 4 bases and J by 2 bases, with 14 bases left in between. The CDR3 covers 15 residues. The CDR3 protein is CASSPEAGGNTEAFF. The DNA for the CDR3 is TGTGCCAGCAGCCCAGAGGCCGGGGGCAACACTGAAGCTTTCTTT.

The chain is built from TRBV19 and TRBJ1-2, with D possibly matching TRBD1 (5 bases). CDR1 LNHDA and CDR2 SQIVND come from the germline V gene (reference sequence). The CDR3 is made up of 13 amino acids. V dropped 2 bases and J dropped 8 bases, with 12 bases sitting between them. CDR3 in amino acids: CASSIPGRGGYTF. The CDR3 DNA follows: TGTGCCAGTAGTATACCGGGACGAGGGGGCTACACCTTC.

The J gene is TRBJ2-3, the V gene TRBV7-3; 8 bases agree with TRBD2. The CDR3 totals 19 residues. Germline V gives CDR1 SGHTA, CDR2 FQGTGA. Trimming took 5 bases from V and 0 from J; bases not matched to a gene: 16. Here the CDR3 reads CASSPLPRGAGASTDTQYF. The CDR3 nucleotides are TGTGCCAGCAGCCCCTTACCGCGGGGGGCAGGGGCGAGCACAGATACGCAGTATTTT.